The 15 T cell receptor beta chains listed next were all sequenced from one sample in a study of shared clonotypes between healthy human individuals. TCRdb's table, derived via immunoSEQ multiplex PCR, lists solely in-frame clones and lacks some. The table records 1.5 million to 1.9 million clones, about 98% of them present only once. The sequenced material came from naive CD4+ T cells sorted from blood. As for subset: CD45RA+ positively selected. These receptors all stem from a man aged 25 to 40 in good health.

This clone was seen once. V is TRBV9 and J is TRBJ1-2; no clear D gene. The germline V gene has CDR1 SGDLS and CDR2 YYNGEE. Deletions cut 3 bases from V and 11 bases from J, with 14 bases between. The CDR3 extends over 12 amino acids. CDR3 coding DNA: TGTGCCAGCAGCGGGACCGTATGGCGGTACACCTTC. It yields the protein CASSGTVWRYTF.

The chain recombines TRBV6-1 with TRBJ2-7; D remains ambiguous. Per germline, CDR1 MNHNS and CDR2 SASEGT. V shed 7 bases and J shed 0 bases, with 10 bases lying between them. The CDR3 spans 13 residues. CDR3 amino acids: CASKQRSSYEQYF. CDR3 coding DNA: TGTGCCAGCAAGCAGAGGAGCTCCTACGAGCAGTACTTC.

CDR3 residues: CASSYSFGTDTQYF. The CDR3 DNA reads as TGCGCCAGCAGCTACTCCTTCGGCACAGATACGCAGTATTTT. The chain couples TRBV5-1 to TRBJ2-3; D uncertain. V lost 3 bases to trimming and J lost 1 base, with 9 bases between them. Germline V gene sequence: CDR1 SGHRS, CDR2 YFSETQ. The CDR3 sequence is 14 residues long.

This clone was seen once. V gene TRBV7-2 combines with J gene TRBJ2-7; 9 bases align to TRBD1. V shed 5 bases, J shed 7 bases, and the junction held 9 bases outside the gene matches. CDR3 size: 14 residues. CDR1 and CDR2 from the germline V gene are SGHTA and FQGNSA. CDR3 amino acids: CASSPNRGLGEQYF. DNA for the CDR3: TGTGCCAGCAGCCCCAACAGGGGGCTAGGAGAGCAGTACTTC.

This chain connects TRBV18 to TRBJ1-4; 9 bases are a match to TRBD1. V was pared by 2 bases and J by 5 bases, with 9 bases of the junction left unmatched. From germline, CDR1 is KGHSH and CDR2 LQKENI. This CDR3 comprises 17 residues. CDR3 coding DNA: TGTGCCAGCTCACCATTGTCCGCCGGGACAGGGAATGAAAAACTGTTTTTT. Translation gives CASSPLSAGTGNEKLFF.

The chain combines TRBV28 with TRBJ2-2, with TRBD1 identical over 8 bases. The ends lost 5 bases at V and 3 bases at J; junction bases unmatched: 8. The CDR3 runs 16 residues. The germline V gene encodes CDR1 MDHEN and CDR2 SYDVKM. DNA for the CDR3: TGTGCCAGCAGTGACCCCGGGACAGGTTACACCGGGGAGCTGTTTTTT. Translation gives CASSDPGTGYTGELFF.

This clone was counted once. CDR3 in DNA: TGTGCCAGCAGCTTAGGGGTAGGGGAGACCCAGTACTTC. This translates into CASSLGVGETQYF. The chain has TRBV7-3 and TRBJ2-5, with unresolved D. Trimming stripped 2 bases from V and 5 bases from J, with 9 bases between. Germline lookup yields CDR1 SGHTA and CDR2 FQGTGA. This CDR3 has 13 residues.

The V gene is TRBV5-4, the J gene TRBJ2-7, with 10 bases fitting TRBD2. The V and J ends lost 1 base and 2 bases, in that order; junction bases with no gene match: 3. Germline assignment: CDR1 SGHNT and CDR2 YYREEE (reference sequence). The CDR3 has 15 residues. For the CDR3, the DNA is TGTGCCAGCAGCTTGAGCAGCGGGAGGGCCTACGAGCAGTACTTC. Protein sequence: CASSLSSGRAYEQYF.

This rearrangement joins TRBV19 to TRBJ1-5; D is perhaps TRBD1 (5 bases). This CDR3 spans 15 amino acids. The V end was cut by 3 bases, the J end by 3 bases, with 12 bases between. Germline V gives CDR1 LNHDA, CDR2 SQIVND (reference sequence). For the CDR3, the DNA is TGTGCCAGTAGTATTGGACAAACTTTCAATCAGCCCCAGCATTTT. Protein product: CASSIGQTFNQPQHF.

This chain links TRBV7-3 with TRBJ1-1; possible D gene TRBD1, 5 bases. The V gene's germline CDR1 is SGHTA and CDR2 FQGTGA. Between the trimmed V and J ends, which lost 1 base and 4 bases, there was a span of 16 bases. This CDR3 spans 16 amino acids. CDR3 sequence: CASSLIPSIGGTEAFF. DNA for the CDR3: TGTGCCAGCAGCTTAATCCCCTCAATTGGGGGCACTGAAGCTTTCTTT.

CDR3 residues: CSALGATEAFF. The CDR3 nucleotides are TGCAGCGCCCTGGGGGCCACTGAAGCTTTCTTT. The V and J genes are TRBV29-1 and TRBJ1-1; D perhaps matches TRBD1 (6 bases). Germline assignment: CDR1 SQVTM and CDR2 ANQGSEA. With 7 bases removed from V and 4 bases from J, the gap between germline ends came to 10 bases. This CDR3 comprises 11 residues.

Notes on this clone: Other DNA sequences in this sample translate to the same CDR3. V and J are TRBV20-1 and TRBJ2-1, with D uncertain. The CDR3 contains 10 residues. CDR1 DFQATT and CDR2 SNEGSKA come from the germline V gene (reference sequence). Trimming pared 4 bases from V and 6 bases from J, leaving 4 bases between. The CDR3 loop reads CSAKRNEQFF. CDR3 DNA sequence: TGCAGTGCTAAGCGCAATGAGCAGTTCTTC.

On this clone: One end of the junction varies from germline; a read error may be responsible. The V gene is TRBV4-1, the J gene TRBJ2-7, with D unresolved. In germline, CDR1 is MGHRA, CDR2 YSYEKL. The CDR3 is 8 residues long. CDR3 sequence: CASSQEDF. The CDR3 coding sequence is TGCGCCAGCAGCCAAGAAGACTTC.

The genes are TRBV7-9 and TRBJ2-7, with D possibly TRBD2 on 6 matching bases. Germline V gene lookup returns CDR1 SEHNR and CDR2 FQNEAQ (reference sequence). This CDR3 has 12 residues. V was pared by 5 bases and J by 4 bases, with 9 bases between. The DNA of the CDR3 is TGTGCCAGCAGCCGCCGGGAGTACGAGCAGTACTTC. Translated, it gives CASSRREYEQYF.

This clone showed up just once. The CDR3 here is CASSVFRDRNTEAFF. The CDR3 DNA is TGTGCCAGCAGCGTCTTCCGGGACAGAAACACTGAAGCTTTCTTT. J is TRBJ1-1 and V is TRBV7-9, with 7 bases identical to TRBD1. The V segment lost 5 bases and the J segment 2 bases; nucleotides outside the gene matches: 8. Germline V gene lookup returns CDR1 SEHNR and CDR2 FQNEAQ (reference sequence). This CDR3 comprises 15 residues.